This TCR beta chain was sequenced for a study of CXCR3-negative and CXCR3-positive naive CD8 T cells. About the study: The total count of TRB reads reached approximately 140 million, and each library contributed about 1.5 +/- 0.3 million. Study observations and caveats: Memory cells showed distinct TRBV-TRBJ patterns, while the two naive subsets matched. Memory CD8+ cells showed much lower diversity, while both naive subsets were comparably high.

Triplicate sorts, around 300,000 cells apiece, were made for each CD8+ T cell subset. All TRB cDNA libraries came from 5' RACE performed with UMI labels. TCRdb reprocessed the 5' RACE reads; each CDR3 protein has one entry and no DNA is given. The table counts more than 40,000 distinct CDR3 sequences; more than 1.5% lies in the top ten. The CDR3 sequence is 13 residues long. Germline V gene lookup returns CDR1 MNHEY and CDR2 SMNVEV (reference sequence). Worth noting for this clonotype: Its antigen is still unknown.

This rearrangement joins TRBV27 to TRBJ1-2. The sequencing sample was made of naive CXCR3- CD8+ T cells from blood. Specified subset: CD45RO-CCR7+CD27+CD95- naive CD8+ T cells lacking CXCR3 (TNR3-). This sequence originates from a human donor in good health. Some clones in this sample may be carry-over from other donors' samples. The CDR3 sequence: CASSLSENYGYTF.